What follows are 22 T cell receptor beta chains derived from one specimen sequenced in a study of cytomegalovirus exposure and HLA in healthy donors. The protocol was immunoSEQ multiplex PCR, while the TCRdb copy is restricted to in-frame clones and leaves out a portion. The table shows roughly 50,000 clones, with roughly nine tenths occurring only once. Material: PBMCs. Source of these receptors: a man younger than 35 in good health and CMV-seronegative.

The J gene is TRBJ2-2, the V gene TRBV5-1; tentatively, D is TRBD2 (6 bases). The CDR3 contains 21 residues. The V end was cut by 0 bases, the J end by 0 bases, with 24 bases between. Germline V lookup: CDR1 SGHRS, CDR2 YFSETQ. CDR3 coding DNA: TGCGCCAGCAGCTTGGCAGGCCGAATGGGGGGTTCGGGATCGAACACCGGGGAGCTGTTTTTT. This gives the protein CASSLAGRMGGSGSNTGELFF.

The CDR3 nucleotides are TGTGCCAGCAGCTTGACTAGCGGACACTACAATGAGCAGTTCTTC. It encodes CASSLTSGHYNEQFF. This sequence joins TRBV7-2 and TRBJ2-1; 9 nucleotides match TRBD2. Germline V lookup: CDR1 SGHTA, CDR2 FQGNSA. The CDR3 contains 15 residues. V was clipped by 3 bases and J by 3 bases; unmatched bases: 3.

The chain uses TRBV11-2 and TRBJ1-1; D gene unclear. CDR1 SGHAT and CDR2 FQNNGV come from the germline V gene. The CDR3 is 12 amino acids. The V and J ends lost 3 bases and 3 bases respectively, with 5 bases between them. CDR3 in DNA: TGTGCCAGCAGCTTTGAGTACACTGAAGCTTTCTTT. This gives the protein CASSFEYTEAFF.

The CDR3 spells CASSGLAGGPFSPGELFF. For the CDR3, the DNA is TGCGCCAGCAGCGGACTAGCGGGAGGGCCTTTCAGTCCCGGGGAGCTGTTTTTT. V is TRBV5-1 and J is TRBJ2-2, with 15 bases aligning to TRBD2. CDR1 and CDR2 (germline): SGHRS, YFSETQ. V trimming: 4 bases; J trimming: 6 bases; junction bases outside the gene matches: 10. The CDR3 covers 18 residues.

This chain joins TRBV7-6 and TRBJ2-1; 16 nucleotides agree with TRBD2. Germline V lookup: CDR1 SGHVS, CDR2 FNYEAQ. V shed 5 bases, J shed 7 bases, and the junction held 2 bases outside the gene matches. The CDR3 is made up of 15 amino acids. CDR3 sequence reads: CASSQGLAGGNEQFF. The DNA for the CDR3 is TGTGCCAGCAGCCAGGGACTAGCGGGGGGGAATGAGCAGTTCTTC.

The rearrangement uses TRBV30 and TRBJ1-1, with TRBD1 matching over 9 bases. CDR3 length: 13 amino acids. V lost 2 bases and J lost 5; bases outside the gene matches: 3. The germline CDR1 and CDR2 sequences are GTSNPN and SVGIG (reference sequence). CDR3 sequence reads: CAWSRDRVTEAFF. CDR3 nucleotide sequence: TGTGCCTGGAGTAGGGACAGGGTAACTGAAGCTTTCTTT.

In this sample, this clone turned up once. The rearrangement joins TRBV5-1 to TRBJ1-1; 9 nucleotides agree with TRBD1. Losses at the gene ends were 4 bases for V and 7 bases for J; bases not matched to a gene: 8. The CDR3 is 14 amino acids. The germline V gene encodes CDR1 SGHRS and CDR2 YFSETQ. CDR3 residues: CASSKSRDRVEAFF. CDR3 sequence (DNA): TGCGCCAGCAGCAAGTCCCGGGACAGGGTTGAAGCTTTCTTT.

V usage is TRBV6-5 and J usage is TRBJ2-1; 7 bases are a match to TRBD2. Trimming removed 6 bases from V and 4 bases from J; junction bases left unmatched: 6. Germline CDR1 MNHEY, CDR2 SVGAGI. This CDR3 has 14 residues. In DNA, the CDR3 is TGTGCCAGCAGACTCGGGAGGTTTTACAATGAGCAGTTCTTC. Its translation: CASRLGRFYNEQFF.

This sequence joins TRBV15 and TRBJ2-1, with 11 bases that match TRBD2. This CDR3 is 16 amino acids long. Germline V CDR1 and CDR2: LNHNV, YYDKDF (reference sequence). The junction had 5 bases not matched to a gene; V was cut back by 3 bases and J by 4 bases. The CDR3 loop reads CATSRKTSGDYNEQFF. CDR3 coding DNA: TGTGCCACCAGCAGGAAGACTAGCGGGGATTACAATGAGCAGTTCTTC.

The genes are TRBV5-1 and TRBJ2-3; no clear D gene. Germline CDR1 reads SGHRS; CDR2 reads YFSETQ. V was cut by 6 bases and J by 6 bases, with 20 bases left in between. The CDR3 runs to 15 residues. The CDR3 bases are TGCGCCAGCACCTATAACTTGCCCCACGCCGATACGCAGTATTTT. Translated, it gives CASTYNLPHADTQYF.

This chain connects TRBV6-1 to TRBJ2-7; TRBD1 aligns across 9 bases. CDR1 MNHNS and CDR2 SASEGT come from the germline V gene. V lost 5 bases, J lost 0 bases, and 5 bases stayed unmatched. This CDR3 spans 15 amino acids. The CDR3 DNA reads TGTGCCAGCAGTTCTGGGACAGGGCTCTCCTACGAGCAGTACTTC. This translates into CASSSGTGLSYEQYF.

This clone appeared once. The chain is built from TRBV15 and TRBJ2-5; 8 nucleotides agree with TRBD1. Germline V lookup: CDR1 LNHNV, CDR2 YYDKDF (reference sequence). V was pared by 3 bases and J by 5 bases, with 5 bases of the junction left unmatched. CDR3 length equals 14 residues. In DNA, the CDR3 is TGTGCCACCAGCAGTGGACAGGGAGTGGAGACCCAGTACTTC. It encodes CATSSGQGVETQYF.

The chain carries TRBV13 and TRBJ2-3; no firm D call. Germline V gene data show CDR1 as PRHDT and CDR2 as FYEKMQ (reference sequence). The CDR3 covers 12 residues. V was trimmed by 5 bases and J by 6 bases, leaving 9 bases between them. DNA of the CDR3: TGTGCCAGCAGCCCGGGTACCGATACGCAGTATTTT. This gives the protein CASSPGTDTQYF.

The chain has TRBV2 and TRBJ2-7, with D possibly TRBD2 on 5 matching bases. CDR1 and CDR2 (germline): SNHLY, FYNNEI. Trimming pared 2 bases from V and 9 bases from J, leaving 17 bases between. The CDR3 totals 14 residues. CDR3 bases: TGTGCCAGCAGTGAAATGGCTAGCTTGGGGTCGCAGTACTTC. This codes for CASSEMASLGSQYF.

This chain uses TRBV4-3 with TRBJ2-3; TRBD2 aligns across 9 bases. CDR3 length: 17 residues. Per the germline V gene, CDR1 is LGHNA and CDR2 is YSLEER. The trim removed 0 bases at V and 9 bases at J, leaving 13 bases unmatched. CDR3 protein: CASSQDLGSGRGETQYF. DNA of the CDR3: TGCGCCAGCAGCCAAGATCTGGGTAGCGGGAGAGGAGAAACGCAGTATTTT.

This sequence joins TRBV6-1 and TRBJ2-7, with D possibly TRBD2 on 5 matching bases. Deletions cut 1 base from V and 0 bases from J, with 10 bases between. This CDR3 comprises 15 residues. Germline V gene data show CDR1 as MNHNS and CDR2 as SASEGT. The CDR3 DNA reads as TGTGCCAGCAGTGAAGGTCCAGCGGTCTCCTACGAGCAGTACTTC. Translated, it gives CASSEGPAVSYEQYF.

CDR3 region: CASSRYSGGPYEQYF. In DNA form, the CDR3 reads TGTGCCAGCAGTCGGTATAGCGGGGGTCCCTACGAGCAGTACTTC. This chain uses TRBV6-6 with TRBJ2-7, with TRBD2 matching 9 bases. Trimming removed 5 bases from V and 2 bases from J; junction bases left unmatched: 7. The length of the CDR3 is 15 residues. Germline V gene sequence: CDR1 MNHNY, CDR2 SVGAGI (reference sequence).

This chain connects TRBV28 to TRBJ1-2, with 7 bases aligning to TRBD1. The CDR3 is 15 amino acids. With 3 bases clipped from V and 1 base from J, the junction kept 5 bases outside the gene matches. The V gene's germline CDR1 is MDHEN and CDR2 SYDVKM. CDR3 DNA: TGTGCCAGCAGTTTGTGGGGGACAGTTAACTATGGCTACACCTTC. It yields the protein CASSLWGTVNYGYTF.

The gene calls are TRBV5-6 and TRBJ2-5; a possible D gene is TRBD2 (6 bases). In germline, CDR1 is SGHDT, CDR2 YYEEEE. V lost 2 bases, J lost 0 bases, and 11 bases lay in between. This CDR3 has 15 amino acids. Here the CDR3 reads CASSLRDFNQETQYF. The DNA of the CDR3 is TGTGCCAGCAGCTTAAGGGACTTCAACCAAGAGACCCAGTACTTC.

The chain links TRBV19 to TRBJ2-7, with 9 bases aligning to TRBD2. This CDR3 comprises 14 residues. The germline V gene encodes CDR1 LNHDA and CDR2 SQIVND (reference sequence). Trimming took 9 bases from V and 4 from J; bases not matched to a gene: 10. CDR3 coding DNA: TGTGCCAGCCACCCCTTAGCGGGAGTGTACGAGCAGTACTTC. Its translation: CASHPLAGVYEQYF. Based on the CDR3 plus reference TRBV19 and TRBJ2-7, the full variable domain is DGGITQSPKYLFRKEGQNVTLSCEQNLNHDAMYWYRQDPGQGLRLIYYSQIVNDFQKGDIAEGYSVSREKKESFPLTVTSAQKNPTAFYLCASHPLAGVYEQYFGPGTRLTVT.

This sequence joins TRBV5-8 and TRBJ2-3; D remains unclear. V was pared by 0 bases and J by 0 bases, with 8 bases between. The CDR3 totals 15 residues. Germline CDR1 SGHTS, CDR2 YDEGEE. The CDR3 region is CASSLVPYSTDTQYF. CDR3 nucleotides: TGTGCCAGCAGCTTGGTCCCCTATAGCACAGATACGCAGTATTTT. The whole variable domain, remainder taken from reference TRBV5-8 and TRBJ2-3, is EAGVTQSPTHLIKTRGQQATLRCSPISGHTSVYWYQQALGLGLQFLLWYDEGEERNRGNFPPRFSGRQFPNYSSELNVNALELEDSALYLCASSLVPYSTDTQYFGPGTRLTVL.

The rearrangement joins TRBV28 to TRBJ2-4; 8 positions agree with TRBD1. Germline trimming cut 4 bases from V and 5 bases from J; bases unmatched to any gene: 4. This CDR3 has 14 amino acids. Looked up from germline, CDR1 is MDHEN and CDR2 is SYDVKM. The CDR3 DNA sequence: TGTGCCAGCAGTTCACAGGGGGAACAAAACATTCAGTACTTC. This encodes CASSSQGEQNIQYF.